Below are 3 T cell receptor beta chains sequenced from a single sample in a study of control samples from healthy donors and cancer patients. Sequenced by immunoSEQ multiplex PCR; TCRdb stores in-frame clones only, minus some. The table records about 51,000 clones, 88% of them present only once. Sequenced: PBMCs. The source is a man in his forties or fifties with head and neck cancer.

The chain carries TRBV4-3 and TRBJ2-2; D is perhaps TRBD2 (5 bases). The CDR3 is 14 residues long. CDR1 LGHNA and CDR2 YSLEER come from the germline V gene. V gave up 4 bases and J gave up 6 bases, with 12 bases separating them. CDR3 DNA: TGCGCCAGCAGCCTAATTCGGGGATCCGGGGAGCTGTTTTTT. Encoded protein: CASSLIRGSGELFF.

This chain joins TRBV9 and TRBJ2-7; TRBD1 aligns across 7 bases. CDR1 is SGDLS and CDR2 is YYNGEE in the germline V gene. There are 13 residues in the CDR3. Trimming removed 3 bases from V and 6 bases from J; junction bases left unmatched: 6. In nucleotides, the CDR3 is TGTGCCAGCAGCGCAGAGGGGGCTGGCGAGCAGTACTTC. Translating gives CASSAEGAGEQYF.

V and J are TRBV27 and TRBJ1-2; 9 bases align to TRBD1. This CDR3 has 13 residues. J was trimmed by 5 bases and V by 6 bases; bases with no gene match: 4. The germline CDR1 and CDR2 sequences are MNHEY and SMNVEV (reference sequence). CDR3 in DNA: TGTGCCAGCAGGACAGGGGGGAGTTATGGCTACACCTTC. This codes for CASRTGGSYGYTF.